This TCR beta chain is from a study of glioma-infiltrating T cells after dendritic cell vaccination. Specified time point: after dendritic cell vaccination, including at tumor progression/relapse. Only patients with spare fresh-frozen tumor and over two years of follow-up were included. No glioblastoma patient carried an isocitrate dehydrogenase mutation. This CDR3 has 15 amino acids. Germline values: CDR1 SGHKS, CDR2 YYEKEE (reference sequence). The ends were cut back, 1 base at V and 0 bases at J, with 8 bases in the middle. Sequenced by immunoSEQ multiplex PCR; TCRdb stores in-frame clones only, minus some. The repertoire includes 50,000 to 55,000 clones, around nine tenths of them detected once, and less than 6.5% sits in the top ten. This clone was detected once.

The sequencing used blood, collected after dendritic cell vaccination. The clonotype was recovered from a human donor with glioblastoma. V and J are TRBV5-5 and TRBJ2-1; D not certain. This CDR3 is CASSLPYSSYNEQFF. DNA for the CDR3: TGTGCCAGCAGCTTGCCCTACAGCTCCTACAATGAGCAGTTCTTC. The full variable domain, its missing parts supplied by reference TRBV5-5 and TRBJ2-1, is DAGVTQSPTHLIKTRGQQVTLRCSPISGHKSVSWYQQVLGQGPQFIFQYYEKEERGRGNFPDRFSARQFPNYSSELNVNALLLGDSALYLCASSLPYSSYNEQFFGPGTRLTVL.